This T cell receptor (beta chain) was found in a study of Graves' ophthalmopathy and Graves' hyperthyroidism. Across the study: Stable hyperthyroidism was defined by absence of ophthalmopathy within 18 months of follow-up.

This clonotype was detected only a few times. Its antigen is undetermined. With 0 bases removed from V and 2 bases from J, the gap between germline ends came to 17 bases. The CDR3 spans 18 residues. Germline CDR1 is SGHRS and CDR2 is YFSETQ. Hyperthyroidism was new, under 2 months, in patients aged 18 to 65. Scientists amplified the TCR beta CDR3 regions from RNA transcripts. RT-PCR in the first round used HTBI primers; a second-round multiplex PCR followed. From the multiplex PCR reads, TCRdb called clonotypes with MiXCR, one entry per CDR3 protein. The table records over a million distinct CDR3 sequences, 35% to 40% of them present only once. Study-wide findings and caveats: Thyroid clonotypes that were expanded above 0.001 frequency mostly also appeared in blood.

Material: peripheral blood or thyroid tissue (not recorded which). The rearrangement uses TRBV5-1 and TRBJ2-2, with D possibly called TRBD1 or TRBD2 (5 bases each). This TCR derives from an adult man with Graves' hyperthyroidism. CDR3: CASSLGGTTGPNTGELFF. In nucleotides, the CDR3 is TGCGCCAGCAGCTTGGGGGGAACCACGGGACCTAACACCGGGGAGCTGTTTTTT.